This TCR beta chain was recorded in a study of tumor and adjacent non-tumor tissue in lung cancer. A modified ARM-PCR protocol with three rounds of nested PCR amplified TCRbeta. TCRdb fed the multiplex PCR reads into MiXCR, producing one record per CDR3 protein. The repertoire includes roughly 200,000 distinct CDR3 sequences, around 70% of them detected once, and approximately 25% sits in the top ten. V lost 2 bases and J 3 bases, leaving 11 bases between the germline ends. Germline V gives CDR1 DFQATT, CDR2 SNEGSKA (reference sequence). This CDR3 has 14 residues. This sample's RNA came from whole unsorted tissue.

The sample consisted of lung tumor tissue. This TCR was sampled from a man in his 60s with non-small cell lung cancer. The V and J genes are TRBV20-1 and TRBJ1-5; maybe TRBD1 (5 bases). CDR3 amino acids: CSARSGGNNQPQHF. The CDR3 DNA reads as TGCAGTGCTAGATCCGGGGGAAACAATCAGCCCCAGCATTTT.